The rows below give T cell receptor beta chains drawn from one sample of a study of graft-versus-host responses after intestinal transplantation. Assay: immunoSEQ multiplex PCR; the TCRdb copy retains only in-frame clones and omits some. The table records around 96,000 clones, roughly 90% of them present only once. The material sequenced was PBMCs, taken about 440 days after intestinal transplant. The receptor set was obtained from a human patient who received an intestinal transplant, so some T cells may come from the graft donor. Both conserved end residues are part of each CDR3. A D gene is named only where the DNA matches it firmly. Clone sizes are given selectively: once, few, many, or a class where the clone is expanded.

V gene: TRBV6-5; D gene: TRBD1; J gene: TRBJ1-4; clone size: few; CDR3 DNA: TGTGCCAGCACCTCAGGGGGCGGGAAACTGTTTTTT; CDR3 protein: CASTSGGGKLFF
V gene: TRBV11-2; D gene: .; J gene: TRBJ1-2; clone size: .; CDR3 DNA: TGTGCCAGCAGCTTAGCTGATTCCGTCTATGGCTACACCTTC; CDR3 protein: CASSLADSVYGYTF
V gene: TRBV5-6; D gene: TRBD1; J gene: TRBJ1-4; clone size: .; CDR3 DNA: TGTGCCAGCAGCCCCAGGGGGTGGGGAACAACTAATGAAAAACTGTTTTTT; CDR3 protein: CASSPRGWGTTNEKLFF
V gene: TRBV7-9; D gene: .; J gene: TRBJ1-6; clone size: .; CDR3 DNA: TGTGCCAGCAGCTTTAAAGTGAACACCCTCCACTTT; CDR3 protein: CASSFKVNTLHF
V gene: TRBV5-1; D gene: .; J gene: TRBJ2-7; clone size: .; CDR3 DNA: TGCGCCAGCAGCTTGGCCTCAGACGAGCAGTACTTC; CDR3 protein: CASSLASDEQYF
V gene: TRBV5-1; D gene: .; J gene: TRBJ1-2; clone size: .; CDR3 DNA: TGCGCCAGCAGCTTGGGCCTAACCCACACCTTC; CDR3 protein: CASSLGLTHTF
V gene: TRBV9; D gene: TRBD1; J gene: TRBJ1-5; clone size: .; CDR3 DNA: TGTGCCAGCAGCGGGGAGGTAAGGGCAGGGGGCGGTCAGCCCCAGCATTTT; CDR3 protein: CASSGEVRAGGGQPQHF
V gene: TRBV21-1; D gene: .; J gene: TRBJ2-7; clone size: .; CDR3 DNA: TGTGCCAGCAGCAAAGGGGGTCTAACCGGCTACGAGCAGTACTTC; CDR3 protein: CASSKGGLTGYEQYF
V gene: TRBV5-4; D gene: .; J gene: TRBJ2-3; clone size: .; CDR3 DNA: TGTGCCAGCAGCTTGGCCGCGGCTACAGATACGCAGTATTTT; CDR3 protein: CASSLAAATDTQYF
V gene: TRBV10-2; D gene: TRBD2; J gene: TRBJ2-3; clone size: .; CDR3 DNA: TGCGCCAGCAGTGAGATGCCGGGGAGGGGGCAGTATTTT; CDR3 protein: CASSEMPGRGQYF
V gene: TRBV6-1; D gene: TRBD2; J gene: TRBJ2-3; clone size: .; CDR3 DNA: TGTGCCAGCAGTGAACTAAGCGGGGGGGCCTCAGATACGCAGTATTTT; CDR3 protein: CASSELSGGASDTQYF
V gene: TRBV28; D gene: TRBD2; J gene: TRBJ2-7; clone size: few; CDR3 DNA: TGTGCCAGCAGTTCAACCCCCAGCGGGGGGGCCCACGAGCAGTACTTC; CDR3 protein: CASSSTPSGGAHEQYF
V gene: TRBV10-1; D gene: TRBD2; J gene: TRBJ2-5; clone size: once; CDR3 DNA: TGCGCCACCAGCGGGGGCTCTCAAGAGACCCAGTACTTC; CDR3 protein: CATSGGSQETQYF
V gene: TRBV2; D gene: .; J gene: TRBJ2-5; clone size: .; CDR3 DNA: TGTGCCAGCAGCCTCCGTTTCGAGGGACACCCGTACTTC; CDR3 protein: CASSLRFEGHPYF
V gene: TRBV18; D gene: .; J gene: TRBJ1-3; clone size: .; CDR3 DNA: TGTGCCAGCTCACCACCTGGGTCGGCTGGAAACACCATATATTTT; CDR3 protein: CASSPPGSAGNTIYF
V gene: TRBV9; D gene: .; J gene: TRBJ2-7; clone size: few; CDR3 DNA: TGTGCCAGCAGCGTAGTTTCCGCAGGCCCCAACGAGCAGTACTTC; CDR3 protein: CASSVVSAGPNEQYF
V gene: TRBV5-4; D gene: .; J gene: TRBJ2-1; clone size: .; CDR3 DNA: TGTGCCAGCAGACAAGACCACAATGAGCAGTTCTTC; CDR3 protein: CASRQDHNEQFF
V gene: TRBV10-3; D gene: .; J gene: TRBJ1-1; clone size: .; CDR3 DNA: TGTGCCATCAGCAAAGGGTATCCGGACACTGAAGCTTTCTTT; CDR3 protein: CAISKGYPDTEAFF
V gene: TRBV29-1; D gene: .; J gene: TRBJ2-7; clone size: .; CDR3 DNA: TGCAGCGTTGGGCGACACTCCTCCCCTTCTACGGAGCAGTACTTC; CDR3 protein: CSVGRHSSPSTEQYF
V gene: TRBV2; D gene: .; J gene: TRBJ2-1; clone size: .; CDR3 DNA: TGTGCCAGCAGTGAAGCGGGGGAGCAGTTCTTC; CDR3 protein: CASSEAGEQFF
V gene: TRBV10-1; D gene: .; J gene: TRBJ1-1; clone size: .; CDR3 DNA: TGCGCCAGCAGTGATGACAGCTCTGGGGGCACTGAAGCTTTCTTT; CDR3 protein: CASSDDSSGGTEAFF
V gene: TRBV5-6; D gene: .; J gene: TRBJ2-7; clone size: .; CDR3 DNA: TGTGCCAGCAGCTTGGGGGCAGAACGCTACGAGCAGTACTTC; CDR3 protein: CASSLGAERYEQYF
V gene: TRBV19; D gene: .; J gene: TRBJ1-5; clone size: .; CDR3 DNA: TGTGCCAGTATGGGACGAGTACAGTACAATCAGCCCCAGCATTTT; CDR3 protein: CASMGRVQYNQPQHF
V gene: TRBV10-3; D gene: .; J gene: TRBJ2-1; clone size: .; CDR3 DNA: TGTGCCCACGGAAACGACAATGAGCAGTTCTTC; CDR3 protein: CAHGNDNEQFF
V gene: TRBV11-2; D gene: .; J gene: TRBJ1-2; clone size: .; CDR3 DNA: TGTGCCAGCAGCTTGGAAGCAGGCTATGGCTACACCTTC; CDR3 protein: CASSLEAGYGYTF
V gene: TRBV7-9; D gene: .; J gene: TRBJ2-3; clone size: .; CDR3 DNA: TGTGCCAGCAGTTGGACCACAGATACGCAGTATTTT; CDR3 protein: CASSWTTDTQYF
V gene: TRBV6-1; D gene: .; J gene: TRBJ1-4; clone size: .; CDR3 DNA: TGTGCCAGCACCCCACCCAATGAAAAACTGTTTTTT; CDR3 protein: CASTPPNEKLFF
V gene: TRBV29-1; D gene: TRBD1; J gene: TRBJ2-7; clone size: .; CDR3 DNA: TGCAGCGTTAGGGACAGGGCTCTCTACGAGCAGTACTTC; CDR3 protein: CSVRDRALYEQYF
V gene: TRBV25-1; D gene: .; J gene: TRBJ1-2; clone size: .; CDR3 DNA: TGTGCCAGCAGTGTAGCTAACTATGGCTACACCTTC; CDR3 protein: CASSVANYGYTF
V gene: TRBV29-1; D gene: .; J gene: TRBJ1-6; clone size: .; CDR3 DNA: TGCAGCGTTGGTTACGGGGACACTTCACCCCTCCACTTT; CDR3 protein: CSVGYGDTSPLHF
V gene: TRBV7-7; D gene: .; J gene: TRBJ2-1; clone size: .; CDR3 DNA: TGTGCTAGCAGCCAGGACAGCTCAGGTGAGCAGTTCTTC; CDR3 protein: CASSQDSSGEQFF
V gene: TRBV5-1; D gene: .; J gene: TRBJ2-7; clone size: .; CDR3 DNA: TGCGCCAGCAGCCTATACCGGGACACGATAACCTACGAGCAGTACTTC; CDR3 protein: CASSLYRDTITYEQYF
V gene: TRBV7-9; D gene: TRBD1; J gene: TRBJ1-2; clone size: once; CDR3 DNA: TGTGCCAGCAGCTTCACAGGGGGAGCTGGCTACACCTTC; CDR3 protein: CASSFTGGAGYTF
V gene: TRBV11-2; D gene: .; J gene: TRBJ1-6; clone size: .; CDR3 DNA: TGTGCCAGCAGCTTAGATGACCCTTGGGGGGCGTACTATAATTCACCCCTCCACTTT; CDR3 protein: CASSLDDPWGAYYNSPLHF
V gene: TRBV7-3; D gene: .; J gene: TRBJ2-5; clone size: .; CDR3 DNA: TGTGCCAGCAGCTTAATGGGACTGCCTGGGGAGACCCAGTACTTC; CDR3 protein: CASSLMGLPGETQYF
V gene: TRBV11-3; D gene: .; J gene: TRBJ1-2; clone size: .; CDR3 DNA: TGTGCCAGCAGCTTATACAGCCGGGACACCTTC; CDR3 protein: CASSLYSRDTF
V gene: TRBV7-6; D gene: .; J gene: TRBJ1-2; clone size: .; CDR3 DNA: TGTGCCAGCAGTGACAGCAACTATGGCTACACCTTC; CDR3 protein: CASSDSNYGYTF